A selection of T cell receptor beta chains follows, all from one sample in a study of OX40 agonist ivuxolimab in advanced cancers. Here immunoSEQ multiplex PCR was the method, and the copy in TCRdb shows in-frame clones only, minus some. This repertoire shows about 64,000 clones, roughly 86% found once; its top ten account for 2.8%. Sequencing used CD4+ or CD8+ T cells sorted from blood, obtained in a trial of the OX40 agonist ivuxolimab. Receptors originate from an adult with an advanced solid tumor such as melanoma, head and neck, liver or kidney cancer. The CDR3 runs from the conserved cysteine through the conserved F or W. A D gene is named only where the DNA matches it firmly. Expanded clones get a size class; other rows say once, few or many, or leave the size out.

D	length	size	J	V	DNA	CDR3
.	15	.	TRBJ1-2	TRBV11-2	TGTGCCAGCAGCTTAGGTAGGGGATCTAACTATGGCTACACCTTC	CASSLGRGSNYGYTF
TRBD2	18	.	TRBJ2-5	TRBV11-3	TGTGCCAGCAGCCGGATTCGTCCGGGACTAGCGGTAACTACTACCCAGTACTTC	CASSRIRPGLAVTTTQYF
.	17	.	TRBJ2-1	TRBV27	TGTGCCAGCAGTTTATCGCCCAGCAGGGGTGGAGGCAATGAGCAGTTCTTC	CASSLSPSRGGGNEQFF
TRBD1	15	.	TRBJ1-2	TRBV7-2	TGTGCCAGCAGCCCGGGGGACAGGGCAACTCGGGGCTACACCTTC	CASSPGDRATRGYTF
.	13	.	TRBJ2-1	TRBV27	TGTGCCAGCAGGAATCTTCAGGGGTCTAATTTGCTCTTC	CASRNLQGSNLLF
.	13	.	TRBJ1-2	TRBV7-9	TGTGCCAGCAGCCTTATGGAACTCTATGGCTACACCTTC	CASSLMELYGYTF
TRBD1	15	.	TRBJ2-5	TRBV19	TGTGCCAGTAGTATAGGCCCAGGGGGCAGGGAGACCCAGTACTTC	CASSIGPGGRETQYF
.	15	.	TRBJ1-2	TRBV6-1	TGTGCCAGCAGTGATGGTTGGGACCCGGCCTATGGCTACACCTTC	CASSDGWDPAYGYTF
TRBD2	15	once	TRBJ2-5	TRBV5-4	TGTGCCAGCAGCACGGGACTAGCGGTGGGAGAGACCCAGTACTTC	CASSTGLAVGETQYF
.	13	once	TRBJ2-7	TRBV18	TGTGCCAGCCGCCCCGGGGGAGCCTACGAGCAGTACTTC	CASRPGGAYEQYF
.	14	.	TRBJ1-1	TRBV19	TGTGCCAGTAGAAATGACGGGTGGAACACTGAAGCTTTCTTT	CASRNDGWNTEAFF
TRBD2	15	once	TRBJ2-1	TRBV28	TGTGCCAGCAGAGAAACTCGCGGGGGGGGGAATGAGCAGTTCTTC	CASRETRGGGNEQFF
.	13	.	TRBJ2-7	TRBV6-1	TGTGCCAGCAGCTCCCGAGTGGAGGGGGAGCAGTACTTC	CASSSRVEGEQYF
TRBD1	13	.	TRBJ1-1	TRBV5-4	TGTGCCAGCAGACTGACAGGGGGCAATGAAGCTTTCTTT	CASRLTGGNEAFF
TRBD1	18	few	TRBJ2-7	TRBV13	TGTGCCAGCAGCTTAGAACGGGACAGGATTCGAGGGGACTACGAGCAGTACTTC	CASSLERDRIRGDYEQYF
.	13	.	TRBJ2-7	TRBV11-3	TGTGCCAGCAGCTTAAATGTAGCGCACGAGCAGTACTTC	CASSLNVAHEQYF
.	16	.	TRBJ2-1	TRBV11-2	TGTGCCAGCAGCTTCCATGGGGGGAGGCCGTACAATGAGCAGTTCTTC	CASSFHGGRPYNEQFF
.	14	.	TRBJ1-4	TRBV2	TGTGCCGGGGCCAAAATGGCAATTAATGAAAAACTGTTTTTT	CAGAKMAINEKLFF
.	15	.	TRBJ2-1	TRBV7-9	TGTGCCAGCAGCTTAGCAGCATACTCCTACAATGAGCAGTTCTTC	CASSLAAYSYNEQFF
TRBD2	13	once	TRBJ2-5	TRBV7-7	TGTGCTAGCAGAGCGGGAAACGAAGAGACCCAGTACTTC	CASRAGNEETQYF
TRBD2	13	.	TRBJ2-1	TRBV19	TGTGCCACGGAGACTAGCGGGGCCAATGAGCAGTTCTTC	CATETSGANEQFF
.	15	.	TRBJ2-3	TRBV28	TGTGCCAGCATACCTTACAGGGTTGGGACAGATACGCAGTATTTT	CASIPYRVGTDTQYF
.	15	few	TRBJ1-1	TRBV4-2	TGTGCCAGCAGCCAAGAGGGGGACCCCAGGGTTGAAGCTTTCTTT	CASSQEGDPRVEAFF
TRBD1	15	few	TRBJ1-5	TRBV28	TGTGCCAGCAGCTCGTCGGGACAGGGACTTCAGCCCCAGCATTTT	CASSSSGQGLQPQHF
.	13	.	TRBJ1-3	TRBV30	TGTGCCTGGCACAGGGTGGTTGGAAACACCATATATTTT	CAWHRVVGNTIYF
.	12	.	TRBJ1-2	TRBV5-1	TGCGCCAGCAGTCGGGGGGACTATGGCTACACCTTC	CASSRGDYGYTF
.	14	once	TRBJ1-3	TRBV6-5	TGTGCCAGCAGTTACTCAGGGTGGGCAAACACCATATATTTT	CASSYSGWANTIYF
.	15	.	TRBJ1-4	TRBV5-8	TGTGCCAGCAGCTTAACCGGGACCTCGGGAGAAAAACTGTTTTTT	CASSLTGTSGEKLFF
.	16	.	TRBJ2-1	TRBV9	TGTGCCAGCAGCGCTTCCCTGGGGGTTGGGGAAAATGAGCAGTTCTTC	CASSASLGVGENEQFF
.	11	.	TRBJ1-1	TRBV6-6	TGTGCCAGCAGAGGGAACACTGAAGCTTTCTTT	CASRGNTEAFF
.	14	.	TRBJ2-7	TRBV9	TGTGCCAGCAGCGTAACCGGACAATCCTACGAGCAGTACTTC	CASSVTGQSYEQYF
TRBD1	14	.	TRBJ2-7	TRBV5-6	TGTGCCAGCAGCCGGACAGGGGCCTCCTACGAGCAGTACTTC	CASSRTGASYEQYF
.	12	.	TRBJ1-1	TRBV6-5	TGTGCCAGCAGGTTCTCTTCAGGGGAAGCTTTCTTT	CASRFSSGEAFF
TRBD1	15	.	TRBJ1-3	TRBV19	TGTGCCAGTAGTCGTGACAGGGCTCCCGGAAACACCATATATTTT	CASSRDRAPGNTIYF
TRBD2	15	.	TRBJ2-1	TRBV5-1	TGCGCCAGCAGATTCAGAGCGGGAGGTTTCAATGAGCAGTTCTTC	CASRFRAGGFNEQFF
.	13	.	TRBJ1-4	TRBV2	TGTGCCAGCAGGACAATCACGATGGAAAAACTGTTTTTT	CASRTITMEKLFF
TRBD1	15	.	TRBJ1-1	TRBV5-1	TGCGCCAGCAGCTCGACAGGGCAAGGGAGCACTGAAGCTTTCTTT	CASSSTGQGSTEAFF
.	15	.	TRBJ2-2	TRBV30	TGTGCCTGGGGACCTTTGGACAGGAACACCGGGGAGCTGTTTTTT	CAWGPLDRNTGELFF
TRBD2	17	.	TRBJ2-7	TRBV6-4	TGTGCCAGCAGTGACAGCGAGCGGGAGGACAGCTCCTACGAGCAGTACTTC	CASSDSEREDSSYEQYF
.	14	.	TRBJ1-2	TRBV7-8	TGTGCCAGCAGCTTAAACGGGGATAACTATGGCTACACCTTC	CASSLNGDNYGYTF
.	15	.	TRBJ2-1	TRBV6-5	TGTGCCAGCAGCGGAAGGCTTCTCTCCCACAATGAGCAGTTCTTC	CASSGRLLSHNEQFF
.	14	.	TRBJ1-1	TRBV15	TGTGCCACCAGCAGAACAAGTGGGAACACTGAAGCTTTCTTT	CATSRTSGNTEAFF
TRBD1	11	.	TRBJ2-7	TRBV29-1	TGCAGCGCAGGGGGCGGATACGAGCAGTACTTC	CSAGGGYEQYF
TRBD1	15	.	TRBJ1-4	TRBV11-2	TGTGCCAGCAGCTTAACGGGACAGGACAACGAAAAACTGTTTTTT	CASSLTGQDNEKLFF
TRBD2	14	.	TRBJ2-2	TRBV19	TGTGCCAGTGGACTAGCGGGTTACACCGGGGAGCTGTTTTTT	CASGLAGYTGELFF